These 12 T cell receptor beta chains were all obtained from the same sample, sequenced in a study of cytomegalovirus exposure and HLA in healthy donors. Primers for the PCR totalled 60 Vbeta and 13 Jbeta. Repertoires were generated with immunoSEQ multiplex PCR, while TCRdb's copy carries only in-frame clones and drops some. The table lists roughly 90,000 clones, about three quarters of them singletons. The material sequenced was PBMCs. These receptors were taken from a woman in her 40s in good health and CMV-seropositive.

Only one count was recorded for this clone. This sequence joins TRBV5-1 and TRBJ2-1; 8 positions agree with TRBD2. Germline lookup yields CDR1 SGHRS and CDR2 YFSETQ. V trimming: 4 bases; J trimming: 2 bases; junction bases outside the gene matches: 11. The CDR3 extends over 17 amino acids. CDR3 bases: TGCGCCAGCAGCGCGTCTGTACCGGGACTAGCCTACAATGAGCAGTTCTTC. Amino acid sequence: CASSASVPGLAYNEQFF.

The rearrangement links TRBV20-1 to TRBJ2-3; no firm D call. CDR1 DFQATT and CDR2 SNEGSKA come from the germline V gene (reference sequence). Trimming removed 2 bases from V and 2 bases from J, with 2 bases in between. This CDR3 has 11 residues. Here the CDR3 DNA reads TGCAGTGCTAGACACACAGATACGCAGTATTTT. Amino acids: CSARHTDTQYF.

This chain joins TRBV7-9 and TRBJ1-5; unclear D gene. The CDR3 spans 14 residues. V lost 3 bases and J lost 5, with 11 bases in between. CDR1 SEHNR and CDR2 FQNEAQ come from the germline V gene (reference sequence). The CDR3: CASSFGGWDQPQHF. The CDR3 DNA sequence: TGTGCCAGCAGCTTCGGAGGGTGGGATCAGCCCCAGCATTTT.

The chain has TRBV30 and TRBJ1-1; D is possibly TRBD1 (6 bases). The germline gives CDR1 GTSNPN, CDR2 SVGIG (reference sequence). V was trimmed by 3 bases and J by 5 bases, leaving 16 bases between them. The CDR3 is made up of 14 amino acids. Here the CDR3 DNA reads TGTGCCTGGAGCGACAGGCCCCCGTCTACTGAAGCTTTCTTT. Encoded protein: CAWSDRPPSTEAFF.

Note on this clone: The germline gene is not matched at one end of the junction; a read error may be the cause. V gene TRBV19 combines with J gene TRBJ1-2, with D uncertain. The germline V gene has CDR1 LNHDA and CDR2 SQIVND (reference sequence). This CDR3 is built from 12 residues. CDR3 amino acids: CASSNALRGEAF. The CDR3 bases are TGTGCCAGTAGTAACGCCCTCCGGGGAGAAGCCTTC.

CDR3 sequence (DNA): TGTGCCAGTAGTATATCGAGGGACTGGACTGAAGCTTTCTTT. Protein sequence: CASSISRDWTEAFF. The chain links TRBV19 to TRBJ1-1, with D possibly TRBD1 on 5 matching bases. The CDR3 length is 14 residues. V gave up 2 bases and J gave up 5 bases, with 12 bases separating them. CDR1 is LNHDA, CDR2 SQIVND, per germline (reference sequence).

This chain links TRBV19 with TRBJ2-7; D may be TRBD2 (6 bases). Trimming shortened V by 3 bases and J by 2 bases, and 11 bases separated the two germline ends. In germline, CDR1 is LNHDA, CDR2 SQIVND (reference sequence). The CDR3 totals 14 residues. CDR3 DNA sequence: TGTGCCAGTAGTATGGGGGGACTCACCTACGAGCAGTACTTC. Its translation is CASSMGGLTYEQYF. The full variable domain, its missing parts supplied by reference TRBV19 and TRBJ2-7, is DGGITQSPKYLFRKEGQNVTLSCEQNLNHDAMYWYRQDPGQGLRLIYYSQIVNDFQKGDIAEGYSVSREKKESFPLTVTSAQKNPTAFYLCASSMGGLTYEQYFGPGTRLTVT.

DNA of the CDR3: TGTGCCAGCAGCAATTATTCGGGAAAACTGTTTTTT. Translating gives CASSNYSGKLFF. This sequence joins TRBV21-1 and TRBJ1-4. TRBV21-1 is designated a pseudogene. The CDR3 loop spans 12 amino acids.

V and J are TRBV7-3 and TRBJ2-1, with a tentative D call TRBD2 (6 bases). Germline CDR1 and CDR2: SGHTA and FQGTGA. CDR3 size: 17 residues. V was pared by 5 bases and J by 0 bases, with 17 bases between. The CDR3 sequence is CASSPLIAANSYNEQFF. The CDR3 nucleotides read TGTGCCAGCAGCCCTCTCATAGCGGCGAACTCCTACAATGAGCAGTTCTTC.

This chain uses TRBV11-3 with TRBJ2-7; D might be TRBD2 (6 bases). Germline CDR1 and CDR2: SGHNT and YENEEA. This CDR3 has 13 residues. Trimming pared 2 bases from V and 2 bases from J, leaving 7 bases between. This CDR3 reads CASSLTSTYEQYF. For the CDR3, the DNA is TGTGCCAGCAGCTTAACTAGCACCTACGAGCAGTACTTC.

V gene TRBV21-1 combines with J gene TRBJ2-5; whether TRBD2, the table's D call, matches the DNA was not checked. TRBV21-1 constitutes a pseudogene. The CDR3 covers 16 residues. CDR3 protein: CASSTWTSRDQETQYF. CDR3 coding DNA: TGTGCCAGCTCAACCTGGACTAGCAGAGACCAAGAGACCCAGTACTTC.

This clone was counted once. The rearrangement joins TRBV5-1 to TRBJ2-5; tentatively, D is TRBD1 (6 bases). This CDR3 has 13 amino acids. Germline lookup yields CDR1 SGHRS and CDR2 YFSETQ. V lost 4 bases and J 5 bases, leaving 12 bases between the germline ends. For the CDR3, the DNA is TGCGCCAGCAGCACCAGGGGCGATGAGACCCAGTACTTC. Translated: CASSTRGDETQYF.